This entry concerns a single T cell receptor (beta chain). No antigen is known for it. The data were taken from a study of cytomegalovirus exposure and HLA in healthy donors. Study outcomes and limitations: There were some V segments, including TRBV6-2 and TRBV6-3, excluded as indistinguishable. An analysis done earlier found most TCR beta V segments productive about 87% or about 30% of the time.

The study ran its PCR with 60 Vbeta and 13 Jbeta primers. The assay was immunoSEQ multiplex PCR, and TCRdb's table has in-frame clones only and misses some. The table records some 150,000 clones, about 9.2% of them present only once. Between the trimmed V and J ends, which lost 1 base and 5 bases, there was a span of 12 bases. This CDR3 comprises 14 residues. Germline V gives CDR1 SGDLS, CDR2 YYNGEE. Input material: PBMCs. The clonotype originates from a woman in her 40s in good health and CMV-seropositive. This chain joins TRBV9 and TRBJ1-1; possible D gene TRBD1, 5 bases. The CDR3 DNA sequence: TGTGCCAGCAGCGTATCTGGGGCAGGAACTGAAGCTTTCTTT. Its protein product is CASSVSGAGTEAFF.